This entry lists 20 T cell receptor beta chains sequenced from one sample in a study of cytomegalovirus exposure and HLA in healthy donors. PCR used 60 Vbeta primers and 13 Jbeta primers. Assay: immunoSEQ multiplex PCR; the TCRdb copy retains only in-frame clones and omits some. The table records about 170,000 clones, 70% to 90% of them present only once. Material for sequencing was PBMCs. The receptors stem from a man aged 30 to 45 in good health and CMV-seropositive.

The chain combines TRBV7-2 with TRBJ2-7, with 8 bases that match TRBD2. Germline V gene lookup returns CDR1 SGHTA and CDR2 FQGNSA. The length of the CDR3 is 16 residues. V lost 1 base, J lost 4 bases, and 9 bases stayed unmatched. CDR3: CASSLGPSGLQYEQYV. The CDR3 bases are TGTGCCAGCAGCTTAGGGCCTAGCGGGTTACAGTACGAGCAGTACGTC.

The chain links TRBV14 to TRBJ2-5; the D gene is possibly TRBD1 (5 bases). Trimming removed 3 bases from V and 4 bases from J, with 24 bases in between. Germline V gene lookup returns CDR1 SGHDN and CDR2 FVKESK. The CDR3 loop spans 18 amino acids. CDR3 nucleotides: TGTGCCAGCAGCCACCCGAGCAGGGTAAGTACGTTAGGAGAGACCCAGTACTTC. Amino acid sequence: CASSHPSRVSTLGETQYF.

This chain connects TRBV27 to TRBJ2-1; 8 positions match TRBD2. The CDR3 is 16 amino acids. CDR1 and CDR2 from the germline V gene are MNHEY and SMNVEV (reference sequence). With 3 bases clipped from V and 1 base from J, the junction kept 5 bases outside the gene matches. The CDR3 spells CASSFSGSWSYNEQFF. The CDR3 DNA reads TGTGCCAGCAGTTTCAGCGGGAGCTGGTCCTACAATGAGCAGTTCTTC.

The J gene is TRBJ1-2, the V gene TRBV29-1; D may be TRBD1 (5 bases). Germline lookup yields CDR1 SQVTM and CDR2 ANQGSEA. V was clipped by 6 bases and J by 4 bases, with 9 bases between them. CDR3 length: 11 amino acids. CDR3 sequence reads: CSVSDIYGYTF. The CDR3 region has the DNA TGCAGCGTGTCGGACATCTATGGCTACACCTTC. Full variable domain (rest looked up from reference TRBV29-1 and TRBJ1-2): SAVISQKPSRDICQRGTSLTIQCQVDSQVTMMFWYRQQPGQSLTLIATANQGSEATYESGFVIDKFPISRPNLTFSTLTVSNMSPEDSSIYLCSVSDIYGYTFGSGTRLTVV.

CDR3 region: CASSIGGGLADSYNEQFF. The CDR3 nucleotides are TGTGCCAGTAGTATAGGGGGAGGACTAGCGGACTCCTACAATGAGCAGTTCTTC. This sequence joins TRBV19 and TRBJ2-1; 10 bases are a match to TRBD2. The CDR3 spans 18 residues. The germline CDR1 and CDR2 sequences are LNHDA and SQIVND (reference sequence). V lost 1 base, J lost 0 bases, and 6 bases stayed unmatched.

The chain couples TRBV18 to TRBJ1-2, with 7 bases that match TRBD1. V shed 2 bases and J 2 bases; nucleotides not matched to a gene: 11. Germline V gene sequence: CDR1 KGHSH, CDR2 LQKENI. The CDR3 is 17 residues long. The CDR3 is CASSPEYGTDPNYGYTF. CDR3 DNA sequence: TGTGCCAGCTCACCAGAATACGGGACAGACCCCAACTATGGCTACACCTTC.

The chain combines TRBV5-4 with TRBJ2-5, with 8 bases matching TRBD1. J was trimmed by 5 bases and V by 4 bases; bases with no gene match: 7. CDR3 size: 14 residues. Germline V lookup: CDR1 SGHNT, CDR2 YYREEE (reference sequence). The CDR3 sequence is CASSQTGAEETQYF. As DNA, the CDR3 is TGTGCCAGCAGCCAGACAGGGGCGGAGGAGACCCAGTACTTC.

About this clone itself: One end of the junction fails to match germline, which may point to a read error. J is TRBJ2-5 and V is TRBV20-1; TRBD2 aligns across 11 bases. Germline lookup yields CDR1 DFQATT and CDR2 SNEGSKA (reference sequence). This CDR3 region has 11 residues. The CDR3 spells CSGRGAETQYF. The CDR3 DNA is TGTAGCGGGAGGGGGGCAGAGACCCAGTACTTC.

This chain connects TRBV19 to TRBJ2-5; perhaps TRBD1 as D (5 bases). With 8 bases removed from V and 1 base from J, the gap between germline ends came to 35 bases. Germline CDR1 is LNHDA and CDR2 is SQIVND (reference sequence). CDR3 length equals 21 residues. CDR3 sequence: CASYMVGRQGAPEILQETQYF. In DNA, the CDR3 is TGTGCCAGTTATATGGTCGGTAGACAAGGGGCCCCTGAAATCCTCCAAGAGACCCAGTACTTC.

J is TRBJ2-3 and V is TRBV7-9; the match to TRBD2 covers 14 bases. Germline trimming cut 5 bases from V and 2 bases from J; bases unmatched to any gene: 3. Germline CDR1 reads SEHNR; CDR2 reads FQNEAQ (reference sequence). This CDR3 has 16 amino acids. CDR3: CASSEGLAGATDTQYF. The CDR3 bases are TGTGCCAGCAGCGAGGGACTAGCGGGAGCCACAGATACGCAGTATTTT. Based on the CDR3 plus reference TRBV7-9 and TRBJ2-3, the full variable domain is DTGVSQNPRHKITKRGQNVTFRCDPISEHNRLYWYRQTLGQGPEFLTYFQNEAQLEKSRLLSDRFSAERPKGSFSTLEIQRTEQGDSAMYLCASSEGLAGATDTQYFGPGTRLTVL.

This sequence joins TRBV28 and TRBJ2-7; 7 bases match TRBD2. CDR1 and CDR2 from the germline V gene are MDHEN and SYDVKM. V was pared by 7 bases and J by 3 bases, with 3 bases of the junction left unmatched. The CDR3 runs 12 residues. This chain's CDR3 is CASKRGFYEQYF. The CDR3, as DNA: TGTGCCAGCAAGCGGGGCTTCTACGAGCAGTACTTC.

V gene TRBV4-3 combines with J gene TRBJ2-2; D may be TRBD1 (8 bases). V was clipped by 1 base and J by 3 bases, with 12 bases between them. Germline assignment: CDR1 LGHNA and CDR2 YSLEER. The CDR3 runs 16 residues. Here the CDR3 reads CASSQGTGRDTGELFF. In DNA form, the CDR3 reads TGCGCCAGCAGCCAAGGGACAGGGAGGGACACCGGGGAGCTGTTTTTT.

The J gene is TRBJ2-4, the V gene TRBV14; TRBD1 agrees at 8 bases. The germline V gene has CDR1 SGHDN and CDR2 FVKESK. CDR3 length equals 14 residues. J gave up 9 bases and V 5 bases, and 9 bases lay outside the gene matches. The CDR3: CASSYGQGGSIQYF. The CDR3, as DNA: TGTGCCAGCAGCTATGGACAGGGAGGTAGCATTCAGTACTTC.

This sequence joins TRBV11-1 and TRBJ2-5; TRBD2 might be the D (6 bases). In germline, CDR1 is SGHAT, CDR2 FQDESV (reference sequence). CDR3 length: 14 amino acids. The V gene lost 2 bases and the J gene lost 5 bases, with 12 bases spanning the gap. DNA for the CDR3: TGTGCCAGCAGCTTAAACGCGGGGATGGAGACCCAGTACTTC. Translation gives CASSLNAGMETQYF.

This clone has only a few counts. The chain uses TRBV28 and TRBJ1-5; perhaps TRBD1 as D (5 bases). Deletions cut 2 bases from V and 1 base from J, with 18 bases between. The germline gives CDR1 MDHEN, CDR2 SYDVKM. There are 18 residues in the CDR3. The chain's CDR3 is CASSLRTSGAGSNQPQHF. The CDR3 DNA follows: TGTGCCAGCAGTTTAAGGACAAGTGGGGCAGGGAGCAATCAGCCCCAGCATTTT.

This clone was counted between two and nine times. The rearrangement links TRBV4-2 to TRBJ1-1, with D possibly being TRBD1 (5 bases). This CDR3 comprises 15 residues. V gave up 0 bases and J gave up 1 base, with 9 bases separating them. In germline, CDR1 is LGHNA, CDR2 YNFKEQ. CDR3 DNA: TGTGCCAGCAGCCAAGATAGGCAGGGGAACACTGAAGCTTTCTTT. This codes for CASSQDRQGNTEAFF.

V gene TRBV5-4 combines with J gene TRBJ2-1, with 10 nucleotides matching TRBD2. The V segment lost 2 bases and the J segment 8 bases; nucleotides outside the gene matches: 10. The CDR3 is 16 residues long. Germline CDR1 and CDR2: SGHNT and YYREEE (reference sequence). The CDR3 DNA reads TGTGCCAGCAGCTTATGGTTAGCGGGAGGAATCGATGAGCAGTTCTTC. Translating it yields CASSLWLAGGIDEQFF.

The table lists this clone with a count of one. The DNA of the CDR3 is TGTGCTAGTGGTTTGTCCCTTCAGGGGAGAAGCAATCAGCCCCAGCATTTT. Translation gives CASGLSLQGRSNQPQHF. The chain employs TRBV12-5 and TRBJ1-5, with D possibly being TRBD1 (6 bases). Looked up from germline, CDR1 is LGHNT and CDR2 is FRNRAP. The ends were cut back, 2 bases at V and 1 base at J, with 15 bases in the middle. The CDR3 is 17 residues long. The full variable domain, in which reference TRBV12-5 and TRBJ1-5 provide the parts outside the CDR3, is DARVTQTPRHKVTEMGQEVTMRCQPILGHNTVFWYRQTMMQGLELLAYFRNRAPLDDSGMPKDRFSAEMPDATLATLKIQPSEPRDSAVYFCASGLSLQGRSNQPQHFGDGTRLSIL.

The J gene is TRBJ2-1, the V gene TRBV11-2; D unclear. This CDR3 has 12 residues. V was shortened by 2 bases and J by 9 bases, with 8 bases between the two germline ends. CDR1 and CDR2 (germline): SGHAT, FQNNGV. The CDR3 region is CASSLHSTEQFF. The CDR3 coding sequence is TGTGCCAGCAGCTTACATAGTACTGAGCAGTTCTTC. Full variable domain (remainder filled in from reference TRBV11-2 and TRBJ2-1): EAGVAQSPRYKIIEKRQSVAFWCNPISGHATLYWYQQILGQGPKLLIQFQNNGVVDDSQLPKDRFSAERLKGVDSTLKIQPAKLEDSAVYLCASSLHSTEQFFGPGTRLTVL.

CDR3 in DNA: TGTGCCAGCAGGCCAAACAGGGACTCTGGAAACACCATATATTTT. This gives the protein CASRPNRDSGNTIYF. This chain links TRBV11-3 with TRBJ1-3; a weak D match, TRBD1 (6 bases). This CDR3 region has 15 residues. The germline V gene encodes CDR1 SGHNT and CDR2 YENEEA. The V end was cut by 6 bases, the J end by 0 bases, with 12 bases between.